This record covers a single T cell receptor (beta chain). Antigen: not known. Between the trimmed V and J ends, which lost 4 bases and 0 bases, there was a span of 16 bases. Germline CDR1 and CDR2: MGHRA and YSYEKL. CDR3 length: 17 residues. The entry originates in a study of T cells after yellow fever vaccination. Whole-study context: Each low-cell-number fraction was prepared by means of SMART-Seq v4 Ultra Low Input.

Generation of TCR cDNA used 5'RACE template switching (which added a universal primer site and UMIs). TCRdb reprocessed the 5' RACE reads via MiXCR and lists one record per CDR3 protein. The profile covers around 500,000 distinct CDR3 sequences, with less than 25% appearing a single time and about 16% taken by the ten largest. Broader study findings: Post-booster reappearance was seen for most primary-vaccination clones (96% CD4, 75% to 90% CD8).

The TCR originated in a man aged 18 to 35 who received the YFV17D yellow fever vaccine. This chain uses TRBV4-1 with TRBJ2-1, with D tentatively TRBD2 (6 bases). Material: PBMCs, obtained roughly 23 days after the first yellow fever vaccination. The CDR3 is CASSRRGGEPSYNEQFF. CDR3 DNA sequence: TGCGCCAGCAGCCGGAGGGGCGGGGAGCCCTCCTACAATGAGCAGTTCTTC.